The following is a TCR beta chain sequence with its context. Its antigen is unidentified. The data belong to a study of cytomegalovirus exposure and HLA in healthy donors. Both 60 Vbeta primers and 13 Jbeta primers went into the PCR. Assay: immunoSEQ multiplex PCR; the TCRdb copy retains only in-frame clones and omits some. The data contain 200,000 to 250,000 clones, around four fifths of them seen just once; the ten biggest clones take up less than 3.5%. Germline V gene lookup returns CDR1 SGHVS and CDR2 FNYEAQ. The CDR3 is 18 residues long. The ends lost 0 bases at V and 7 bases at J; junction bases unmatched: 14. Study conclusions and caveats: Many donors shared some public TCRs, even though most TCR sequences were rare. As was reported, the HLA-A and HLA-B alleles of most subjects were accurately predicted from TCR beta sequences. Earlier analysis found most TCR beta V segments productive about 87% or about 30% of the time. Listed as cytomegalovirus-associated were over 150 TCR beta chains.

The chain has TRBV7-6 and TRBJ2-3; 9 bases agree with TRBD2. The specimen was PBMCs. This TCR was sampled from a woman aged 55-75 years in good health and CMV-seropositive. CDR3 protein: CASSLALRSSGIGYTQYF. For the CDR3, the DNA is TGTGCCAGCAGCTTAGCACTTAGGTCTAGCGGGATCGGTTATACGCAGTATTTT.